Ten or more counts support the clone carrying this T cell receptor beta chain. Antigen: not known. Construction of the TCR beta libraries employed iRepertoire HTBI primers in conjunction with Arm-PCR of CDR3 regions. In TCRdb, the multiplex PCR reads were re-called with MiXCR into one record per CDR3 protein. The sample carries over 500,000 distinct CDR3 sequences, roughly 16% recorded once. Time point noted: newly diagnosed GD, antithyroid drugs for less than 3 months. The TCR library used RNA extracted from PBMCs. Diagnosis followed American Thyroid Association guidelines for Graves' disease. The ends lost 3 bases at V and 7 bases at J; junction bases unmatched: 7. The CDR3 is 15 residues long. Germline V CDR1 and CDR2: SGHVS, FQNEAQ. The data were obtained in a study of regulatory T cells in long-lasting Graves disease. Findings and limits, study-wide: Persistent Graves' disease cases displayed lower TCR diversity than newly diagnosed ones.

The same sample was also studied in work on T cells in Graves' hyperthyroidism and ophthalmopathy. That study adds: Clinical symptoms, serum thyroxine, TRAb, thyroid ultrasound and orbital computed tomography established diagnosis. First-round RT-PCR of the TCR CDR3 relied on the HTBI primer set.

The starting material was peripheral blood mononuclear cells (PBMCs), obtained at new diagnosis, from a patient treated with antithyroid drugs. The sequence was obtained from a woman in her thirties with Graves disease. The chain uses TRBV7-8 and TRBJ2-5, with 11 bases that match TRBD1. This CDR3 is CASSLRGQGESTQYF. The DNA of the CDR3 is TGTGCCAGCAGCTTGAGGGGACAGGGGGAATCGACCCAGTACTTC.